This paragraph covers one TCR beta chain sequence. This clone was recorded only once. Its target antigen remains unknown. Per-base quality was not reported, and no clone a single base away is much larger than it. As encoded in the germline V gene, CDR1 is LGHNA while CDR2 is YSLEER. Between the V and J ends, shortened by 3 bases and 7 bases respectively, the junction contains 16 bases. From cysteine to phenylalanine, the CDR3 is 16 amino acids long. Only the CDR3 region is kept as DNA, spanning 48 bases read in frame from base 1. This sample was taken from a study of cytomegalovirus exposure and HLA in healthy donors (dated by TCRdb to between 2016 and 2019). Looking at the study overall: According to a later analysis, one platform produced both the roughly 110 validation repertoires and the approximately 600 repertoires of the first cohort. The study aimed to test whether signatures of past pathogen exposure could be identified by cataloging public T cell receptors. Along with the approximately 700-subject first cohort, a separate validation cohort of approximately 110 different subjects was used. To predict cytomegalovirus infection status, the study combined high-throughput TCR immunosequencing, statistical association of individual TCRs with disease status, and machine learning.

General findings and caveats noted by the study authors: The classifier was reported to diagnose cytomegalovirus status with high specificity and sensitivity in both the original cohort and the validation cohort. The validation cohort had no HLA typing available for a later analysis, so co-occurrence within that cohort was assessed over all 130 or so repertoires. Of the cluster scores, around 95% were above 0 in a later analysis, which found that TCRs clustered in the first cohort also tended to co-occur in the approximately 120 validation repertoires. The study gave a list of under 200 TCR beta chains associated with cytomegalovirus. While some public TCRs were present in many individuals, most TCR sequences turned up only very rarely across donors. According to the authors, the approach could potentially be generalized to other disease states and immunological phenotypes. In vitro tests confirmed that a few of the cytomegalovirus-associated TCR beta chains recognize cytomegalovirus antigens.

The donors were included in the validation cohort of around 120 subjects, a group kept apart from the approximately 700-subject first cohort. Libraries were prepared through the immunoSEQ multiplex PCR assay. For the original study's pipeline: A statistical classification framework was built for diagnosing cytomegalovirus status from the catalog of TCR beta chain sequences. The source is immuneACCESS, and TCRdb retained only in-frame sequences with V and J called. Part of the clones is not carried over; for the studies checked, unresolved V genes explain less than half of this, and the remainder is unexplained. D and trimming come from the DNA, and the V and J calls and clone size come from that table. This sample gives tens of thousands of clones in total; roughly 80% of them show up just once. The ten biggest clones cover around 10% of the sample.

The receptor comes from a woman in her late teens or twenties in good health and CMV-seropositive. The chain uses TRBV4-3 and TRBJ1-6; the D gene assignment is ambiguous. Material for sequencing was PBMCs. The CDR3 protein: CASSQIPGSNNSPLHF. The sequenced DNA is TGCGCCAGCAGCCAGATCCCCGGGAGCAACAATTCACCCCTCCACTTT.